Below, 28 T cell receptor beta chains from the same sample are listed, as sequenced in a study of CD8+ T cells in alopecia areata. Extracted RNA was reverse transcribed, and the resulting cDNA served as sequencing template. TCRdb keeps only in-frame clones here, not all; method: immunoSEQ multiplex PCR. Of 140,000 to 150,000 clones in the sample, about 60% were seen once. Sequencing used CD4+ T cells sorted from blood, obtained at week 0. The receptors derive from a human donor with alopecia areata.

The chain joins TRBV14 to TRBJ2-1, with D possibly called TRBD1 or TRBD2 (5 bases each). The CDR3 spans 16 residues. The germline CDR1 and CDR2 sequences are SGHDN and FVKESK. Trimming pared 1 base from V and 6 bases from J, leaving 16 bases between. In nucleotides, the CDR3 is TGTGCCAGCAGCCAAGGAAGGGACCCACGATCCAATGAGCAGTTCTTC. As protein: CASSQGRDPRSNEQFF.

This clone was recorded only once. This chain uses TRBV5-1 with TRBJ1-1; D is unresolved. V was shortened by 1 base and J by 3 bases, with 10 bases between the two germline ends. The CDR3 totals 14 residues. The germline gives CDR1 SGHRS, CDR2 YFSETQ. The CDR3 reads CASSLSAGHTEAFF. The CDR3 DNA sequence: TGCGCCAGCAGCTTGTCGGCGGGCCACACTGAAGCTTTCTTT.

This chain links TRBV25-1 with TRBJ1-6, with D tentatively TRBD1 (6 bases). The CDR3 covers 15 residues. The V gene's germline CDR1 is MGHDK and CDR2 SYGVNS. The V gene lost 3 bases and the J gene lost 5 bases, with 11 bases spanning the gap. The CDR3 reads CASSETGPNNSPLHF. CDR3 bases: TGTGCCAGCAGTGAGACAGGACCCAATAATTCACCCCTCCACTTT.

This rearrangement joins TRBV11-2 to TRBJ1-2; 10 nucleotides match TRBD1. The CDR3 runs 15 residues. Germline V gene data show CDR1 as SGHAT and CDR2 as FQNNGV. V lost 6 bases, J lost 2 bases, and 6 bases stayed unmatched. For the CDR3, the DNA is TGTGCCAGCAGACGGCCGGGACAGGGGAACTATGGCTACACCTTC. It is translated as CASRRPGQGNYGYTF.

The count of this clone is one. V usage is TRBV6-1 and J usage is TRBJ1-1, with 7 bases aligning to TRBD1. The CDR3 contains 14 residues. Per the germline V gene, CDR1 is MNHNS and CDR2 is SASEGT. Trimming removed 2 bases from V and 1 base from J; junction bases left unmatched: 1. CDR3 coding DNA: TGTGCCAGCAGTGAACCAGGGGGGAACACTGAAGCTTTCTTT. Amino acid sequence: CASSEPGGNTEAFF.

This clone was detected only a few times. V and J are TRBV6-5 and TRBJ1-2; 7 bases are a match to TRBD1. The CDR3 is made up of 15 amino acids. The V and J ends lost 5 bases and 1 base, in that order; junction bases with no gene match: 7. The germline CDR1 and CDR2 sequences are MNHEY and SVGAGI. The CDR3 protein is CASSPTGLSNYGYTF. CDR3 coding DNA: TGTGCCAGCAGTCCGACAGGGCTGAGTAACTATGGCTACACCTTC.

This clone was seen a handful of times. V is TRBV29-1 and J is TRBJ1-2; no firm D call. Trimming left V 4 bases short and J 4 bases short, with 4 bases between. The length of the CDR3 is 10 residues. Germline CDR1 reads SQVTM; CDR2 reads ANQGSEA. The CDR3 is CSVGSYGYTF. The CDR3 nucleotides read TGCAGCGTTGGAAGCTATGGCTACACCTTC. Full variable domain (rest looked up from reference TRBV29-1 and TRBJ1-2): SAVISQKPSRDICQRGTSLTIQCQVDSQVTMMFWYRQQPGQSLTLIATANQGSEATYESGFVIDKFPISRPNLTFSTLTVSNMSPEDSSIYLCSVGSYGYTFGSGTRLTVV.

The chain couples TRBV7-2 to TRBJ1-1, with D unclear. Looked up from germline, CDR1 is SGHTA and CDR2 is FQGNSA. The CDR3 covers 13 residues. V lost 2 bases, J lost 3 bases, and 7 bases lay in between. The CDR3, as DNA: TGTGCCAGCAGCTTAACAGCCTACACTGAAGCTTTCTTT. Its translation is CASSLTAYTEAFF.

The chain employs TRBV19 and TRBJ1-2; D unresolved. Germline CDR1 LNHDA, CDR2 SQIVND (reference sequence). The CDR3 runs to 14 residues. Trimming stripped 7 bases from V and 4 bases from J, with 16 bases between. The CDR3, as DNA: TGTGCCAGTAAGAGGGCAGAAACTCTCTATGGCTACACCTTC. This gives the protein CASKRAETLYGYTF.

This rearrangement joins TRBV15 to TRBJ2-7; TRBD2 might be the D (5 bases). CDR1 is LNHNV, CDR2 YYDKDF, per germline (reference sequence). CDR3 size: 15 residues. With 5 bases removed from V and 2 bases from J, the gap between germline ends came to 16 bases. CDR3 DNA: TGTGCCACCAGCCCAAGGCTAGGGAGTCCCTACGAGCAGTACTTC. This codes for CATSPRLGSPYEQYF.

This chain uses TRBV25-1 with TRBJ2-7; D gene uncertain. The CDR3 length is 11 residues. The ends were cut back, 8 bases at V and 3 bases at J, with 8 bases in the middle. The germline V gene encodes CDR1 MGHDK and CDR2 SYGVNS. The CDR3 sequence: CASRKNYEQYF. The DNA for the CDR3 is TGTGCCAGCCGAAAGAACTACGAGCAGTACTTC.

V usage is TRBV29-1 and J usage is TRBJ1-5; possible D gene TRBD1, 6 bases. V shed 4 bases and J shed 7 bases, with 11 bases lying between them. This CDR3 has 12 amino acids. CDR1 SQVTM and CDR2 ANQGSEA come from the germline V gene. The CDR3 DNA follows: TGCAGCGTTGTACAAAGGGGGCAGCCCCAGCATTTT. Encoded protein: CSVVQRGQPQHF.

Here the CDR3 DNA reads TGTGCCATCAGTGAGTCCCCTCCCGGCGGGGAGCTGTTTTTT. It is translated as CAISESPPGGELFF. The rearrangement joins TRBV10-3 to TRBJ2-2; the D is unclear. There are 14 residues in the CDR3. Looked up from germline, CDR1 is ENHRY and CDR2 is SYGVKD. Trimming removed 0 bases from V and 7 bases from J, with 9 bases in between.

V usage is TRBV5-1 and J usage is TRBJ2-5; 8 nucleotides line up with TRBD1. CDR1 and CDR2 from the germline V gene are SGHRS and YFSETQ. The CDR3 loop spans 15 amino acids. With V trimmed by 2 bases and J by 5 bases, 8 bases remained unmatched. This chain's CDR3 is CASSFDNRGEETQYF. The CDR3, as DNA: TGCGCCAGCAGCTTCGATAACAGGGGGGAGGAGACCCAGTACTTC.

The J gene is TRBJ2-5, the V gene TRBV18; D not certain. Germline assignment: CDR1 KGHSH and CDR2 LQKENI. CDR3 length: 14 residues. The germline V and J ends were trimmed by 5 bases and 2 bases, with 12 bases remaining between them. The CDR3: CASSSGSRQETQYF. CDR3 in DNA: TGTGCCAGCTCATCGGGCTCCAGGCAAGAGACCCAGTACTTC.

This clone turned up a few times. The rearrangement uses TRBV10-3 and TRBJ2-7; TRBD2 aligns across 10 bases. With V trimmed by 8 bases and J by 4 bases, 5 bases remained unmatched. Germline V gives CDR1 ENHRY, CDR2 SYGVKD. The CDR3 contains 13 residues. CDR3 loop: CAIGGTSDYEQYF. For the CDR3, the DNA is TGTGCCATCGGCGGGACTAGCGATTACGAGCAGTACTTC.

This clone was picked up a small number of times. V and J are TRBV4-3 and TRBJ1-5; D unclear. V was trimmed by 5 bases and J by 0 bases, leaving 11 bases between them. Germline CDR1 is LGHNA and CDR2 is YSLEER. The CDR3 has 15 residues. In DNA form, the CDR3 reads TGCGCCAGCAGCTATGGACCGTCTAGCAATCAGCCCCAGCATTTT. Amino acid sequence: CASSYGPSSNQPQHF.

The chain uses TRBV7-3 and TRBJ2-2; no firm D call. This CDR3 spans 13 amino acids. V was pared by 5 bases and J by 1 base, with 5 bases between. CDR1 SGHTA and CDR2 FQGTGA come from the germline V gene. In DNA, the CDR3 is TGTGCCAGCAGCACGAGGAACACCGGGGAGCTGTTTTTT. It yields the protein CASSTRNTGELFF.

This clone turned up a few times. The V call is TRBV5-6, the J call TRBJ2-3; TRBD2 aligns across 15 bases. After removal of 3 bases from V and 4 bases from J, the junction contained 3 bases not matched to a gene. This CDR3 comprises 16 residues. Per germline, CDR1 SGHDT and CDR2 YYEEEE. The CDR3 DNA is TGTGCCAGCAGCTCCGGGACTAGCGGGGGGCCAGATACGCAGTATTTT. This translates into CASSSGTSGGPDTQYF.

The chain combines TRBV30 with TRBJ2-5; possibly TRBD1 for D (5 bases). Germline values: CDR1 GTSNPN, CDR2 SVGIG (reference sequence). The CDR3 sequence is 14 residues long. V gave up 5 bases and J gave up 2 bases, with 15 bases separating them. CDR3 sequence: CAWSTLQGQETQYF. The CDR3 region has the DNA TGTGCCTGGTCGACACTGCAGGGACAAGAGACCCAGTACTTC.

This chain links TRBV7-2 with TRBJ1-6; no clear D. The CDR3 is 13 residues long. Germline values: CDR1 SGHTA, CDR2 FQGNSA. The germline V and J ends were trimmed by 0 bases and 7 bases, with 4 bases remaining between them. This CDR3 reads CASSLAGNSPLHF. As DNA, the CDR3 is TGTGCCAGCAGCTTAGCCGGGAATTCACCCCTCCACTTT.

The V and J genes are TRBV5-1 and TRBJ2-3; TRBD2 matches at 11 bases. CDR1 is SGHRS, CDR2 YFSETQ, per germline. The CDR3 is made up of 15 amino acids. Trimming took 2 bases from V and 5 from J; bases not matched to a gene: 4. The CDR3 spells CASSFSGGAGDTQYF. For the CDR3, the DNA is TGCGCCAGCAGCTTTAGCGGGGGGGCAGGAGATACGCAGTATTTT. Based on the CDR3 plus reference TRBV5-1 and TRBJ2-3, the full variable domain is KAGVTQTPRYLIKTRGQQVTLSCSPISGHRSVSWYQQTPGQGLQFLFEYFSETQRNKGNFPGRFSGRQFSNSRSEMNVSTLELGDSALYLCASSFSGGAGDTQYFGPGTRLTVL.

The chain is built from TRBV30 and TRBJ1-5; 7 bases are a match to TRBD1. The trim removed 1 base at V and 5 bases at J, leaving 2 bases unmatched. Germline CDR1 GTSNPN, CDR2 SVGIG (reference sequence). The CDR3 is 13 amino acids. The CDR3 region has the DNA TGTGCCTGGAGTGCAGGGGGTTATCAGCCCCAGCATTTT. Protein product: CAWSAGGYQPQHF.

The V and J genes are TRBV29-1 and TRBJ2-3, with 9 bases matching TRBD2. The CDR3 sequence is 14 residues long. The V gene end was trimmed by 4 bases and the J gene end by 3 bases; junction bases not matched to a gene: 5. In germline, CDR1 is SQVTM, CDR2 ANQGSEA. Written as DNA, the CDR3 is TGCAGCGTTGGGGGACTAGCTGGAACAGATACGCAGTATTTT. Translated: CSVGGLAGTDTQYF.

This clone has just a few counts. This chain joins TRBV29-1 and TRBJ1-2, with no clear D. Deletions cut 4 bases from V and 2 bases from J, with 8 bases between. Looked up from germline, CDR1 is SQVTM and CDR2 is ANQGSEA. This CDR3 region has 12 residues. CDR3 coding DNA: TGCAGCGTTGTATTGGGAAACTATGGCTACACCTTC. As protein: CSVVLGNYGYTF.

In nucleotides, the CDR3 is TGTGCCAGCCTAGCGGGGGCCGGTGGCTACACCTTC. Amino acid sequence: CASLAGAGGYTF. This chain connects TRBV6-5 to TRBJ1-2; D may be TRBD1 (6 bases). The V and J ends lost 8 bases and 7 bases respectively, with 14 bases between them. This CDR3 region has 12 residues. Germline values: CDR1 MNHEY, CDR2 SVGAGI.

The J gene is TRBJ2-5, the V gene TRBV5-6; D is possibly TRBD1 or TRBD2 (5 bases each). Germline loops: CDR1 SGHDT, CDR2 YYEEEE. This CDR3 has 13 residues. Trimming cost V 1 base and J 8 bases, with 12 bases left between them. The CDR3 loop reads CASSLTGPGTQYF. CDR3 sequence (DNA): TGTGCCAGCAGCTTGACGGGACCTGGCACCCAGTACTTC. Together with reference TRBV5-6 and TRBJ2-5, the CDR3 gives the full variable domain: DAGVTQSPTHLIKTRGQQVTLRCSPKSGHDTVSWYQQALGQGPQFIFQYYEEEERQRGNFPDRFSGHQFPNYSSELNVNALLLGDSALYLCASSLTGPGTQYFGPGTRLLVL.

This sequence joins TRBV11-2 and TRBJ2-5; D remains ambiguous. V was cut by 5 bases and J by 5 bases, with 15 bases left in between. The CDR3 is 14 amino acids. The germline CDR1 and CDR2 sequences are SGHAT and FQNNGV. CDR3 loop: CASSATRGSETQYF. In DNA form, the CDR3 reads TGTGCCAGCAGCGCCACTCGAGGATCGGAGACCCAGTACTTC.